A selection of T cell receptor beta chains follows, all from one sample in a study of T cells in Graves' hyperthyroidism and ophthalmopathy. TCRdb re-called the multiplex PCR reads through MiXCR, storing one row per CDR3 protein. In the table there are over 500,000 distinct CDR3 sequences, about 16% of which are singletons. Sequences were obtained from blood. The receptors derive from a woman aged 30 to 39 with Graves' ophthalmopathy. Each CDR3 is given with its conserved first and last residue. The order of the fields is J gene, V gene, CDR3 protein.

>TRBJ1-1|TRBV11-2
CASSLDPSVNTEAFF
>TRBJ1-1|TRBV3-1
CASSLNLLRGTEAFF
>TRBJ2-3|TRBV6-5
CASSYSIGLYTDTQYF
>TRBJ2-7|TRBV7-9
CASSAPEQYF
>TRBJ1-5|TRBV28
CASTFGTGGFQPQHF
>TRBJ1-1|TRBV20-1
CSAPGLGSTEAFF
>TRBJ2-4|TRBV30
CACQKQGVENIQYF
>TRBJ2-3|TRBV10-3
CATGTSGSDTQYF
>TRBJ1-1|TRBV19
CASSIGFRKDTGAFF
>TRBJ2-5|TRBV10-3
CAISGNGAKSETQYF
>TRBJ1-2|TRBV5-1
CASSLTLRDSFYGYTF
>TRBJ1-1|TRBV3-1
CASSQVGTMHTEAFF
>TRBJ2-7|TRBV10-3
CAIRRTSGEYKQYF
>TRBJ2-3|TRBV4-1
CASSQEREADTQYF
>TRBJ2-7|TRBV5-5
CASSLGQVFYEQYF
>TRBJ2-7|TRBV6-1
CASSDGGTILSYEQYF
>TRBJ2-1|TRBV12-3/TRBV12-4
CASRRDLADHNEQFF
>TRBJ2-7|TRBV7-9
CASSLSVGFSYEQYF
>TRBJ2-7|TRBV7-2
CASSSGWGEQYF
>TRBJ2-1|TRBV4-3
CASSQLVRNEQFF
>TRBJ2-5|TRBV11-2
CASSRGMGPVQETQYF
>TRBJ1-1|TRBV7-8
CASSITGTSFLDTEAFF
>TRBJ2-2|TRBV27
CASSLDTNTGELFF
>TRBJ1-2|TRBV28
CASTLEGIYGYTF
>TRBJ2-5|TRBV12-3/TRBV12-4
CASSDRGGRETQYF
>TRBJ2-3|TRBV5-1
CASSLDRAYTDTQYF
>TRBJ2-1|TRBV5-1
CASSFLAGVENEQFF
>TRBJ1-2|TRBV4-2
CASSQDPGQGVRGYTF
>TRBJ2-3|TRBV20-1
CSARLGRRGWSQSTDTQYF
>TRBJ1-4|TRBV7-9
CASSLLIVGTNEKLFF
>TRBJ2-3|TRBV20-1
CSARGLRERLADTQYF
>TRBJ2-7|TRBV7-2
CASSWKSGREYEQYF
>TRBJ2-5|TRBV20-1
CSARVTSTETQYF
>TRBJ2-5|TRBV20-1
CSASRAGTGKETQYF
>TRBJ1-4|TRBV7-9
CASRQATNEKLFF
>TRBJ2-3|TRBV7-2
CASTVGRIDTQYF
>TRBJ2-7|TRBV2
CASSDQGTGGGYEQYF
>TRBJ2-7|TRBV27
CASSLKVPFAGSSYEQYF
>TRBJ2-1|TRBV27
CASSSPLKATSGSLNEQFF
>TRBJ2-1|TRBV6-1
CASSTMGAGVTNEQFF
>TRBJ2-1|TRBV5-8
CASSSGTRLNDEQFF
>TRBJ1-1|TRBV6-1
CASRSGTTNTEAFF
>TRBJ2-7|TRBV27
CASSSQGHTSYEQYF
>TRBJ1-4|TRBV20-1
CSARDGQGYEKLFF
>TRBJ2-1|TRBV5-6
CASSRGGEQFF
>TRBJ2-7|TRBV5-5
CASSLSGTSVSYEQYF